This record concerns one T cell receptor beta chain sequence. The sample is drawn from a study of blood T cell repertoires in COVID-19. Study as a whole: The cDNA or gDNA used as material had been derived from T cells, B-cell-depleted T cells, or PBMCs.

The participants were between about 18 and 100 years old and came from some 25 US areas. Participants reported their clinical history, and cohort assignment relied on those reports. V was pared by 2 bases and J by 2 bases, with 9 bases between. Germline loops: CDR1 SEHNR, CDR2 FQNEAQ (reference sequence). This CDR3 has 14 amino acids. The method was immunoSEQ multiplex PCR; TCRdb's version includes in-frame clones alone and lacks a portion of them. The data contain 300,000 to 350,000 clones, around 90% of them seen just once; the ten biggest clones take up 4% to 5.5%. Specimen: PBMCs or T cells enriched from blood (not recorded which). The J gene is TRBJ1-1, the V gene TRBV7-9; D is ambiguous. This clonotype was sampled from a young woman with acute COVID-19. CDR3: CASSLRQDNTEAFF. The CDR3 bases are TGTGCCAGCAGCTTACGTCAGGATAACACTGAAGCTTTCTTT.